This T cell receptor (beta chain) was profiled in a study of T cell clones after liver transplantation. Sequencing was performed with immunoSEQ multiplex PCR; in TCRdb, only in-frame clones are kept and a portion is missing. The sample yields some 15,000 clones, 82% seen once. V was cut by 8 bases and J by 8 bases, with 6 bases left in between. The CDR3 is 10 residues long. Germline V gives CDR1 MNHEY, CDR2 SVGAGI. Source: CD8+ T cells from blood, taken 47 months after liver transplant. The chain couples TRBV6-5 to TRBJ2-2; unclear D gene. This TCR was sampled from a human patient who received a liver transplant. Some T cells may be graft donor cells. Written as DNA, the CDR3 is TGTGCCAGCGGAAGAGGGGAGCTGTTTTTT. Amino acids: CASGRGELFF.